Shown below are 5 T cell receptor beta chains from a single sample sequenced in a study of shared T cell receptors in the human thymus. Sequenced by immunoSEQ multiplex PCR; TCRdb stores in-frame clones only, minus some. The table has over 65,000 clones, roughly 96% seen once. What was sequenced was thymocytes. The receptor source for this set is a human donor.

The rearrangement links TRBV4-1 to TRBJ1-5; TRBD1 agrees at 10 bases. The germline V gene has CDR1 MGHRA and CDR2 YSYEKL. The V segment lost 2 bases and the J segment 5 bases; nucleotides outside the gene matches: 9. The CDR3 has 17 amino acids. CDR3 sequence: CASSQMREGQGHQPQHF. CDR3 bases: TGCGCCAGCAGCCAAATGAGAGAGGGACAGGGGCATCAGCCCCAGCATTTT.

V usage is TRBV5-8 and J usage is TRBJ1-3; no clear D. This CDR3 spans 19 amino acids. Deletions cut 4 bases from V and 0 bases from J, with 23 bases between. Germline CDR1 reads SGHTS; CDR2 reads YDEGEE. The CDR3 DNA sequence: TGTGCCAGCAGCCTATTAGATGGGCAGGTCCAAAGCTCTGGAAACACCATATATTTT. It translates to CASSLLDGQVQSSGNTIYF. The full variable domain, with the rest looked up from reference TRBV5-8 and TRBJ1-3, is EAGVTQSPTHLIKTRGQQATLRCSPISGHTSVYWYQQALGLGLQFLLWYDEGEERNRGNFPPRFSGRQFPNYSSELNVNALELEDSALYLCASSLLDGQVQSSGNTIYFGEGSWLTVV.

The chain uses TRBV19 and TRBJ2-2; the D is unclear. Trimming left V 3 bases short and J 2 bases short, with 10 bases between. The CDR3 consists of 15 residues. Germline-derived CDR1 and CDR2 are LNHDA and SQIVND (reference sequence). CDR3 region: CASSMVAVNTGELFF. CDR3 coding DNA: TGTGCCAGTAGTATGGTGGCAGTAAACACCGGGGAGCTGTTTTTT.

This clone came up once. The chain uses TRBV30 and TRBJ2-5; a possible D gene is TRBD1 (5 bases). With 1 base removed from V and 5 bases from J, the gap between germline ends came to 14 bases. Per the germline V gene, CDR1 is GTSNPN and CDR2 is SVGIG (reference sequence). This CDR3 has 14 residues. DNA of the CDR3: TGTGCCTGGAGTGAAAGGGGTCTGGGGGAGACCCAGTACTTC. As protein: CAWSERGLGETQYF.

The gene calls are TRBV29-1 and TRBJ1-2; D perhaps matches TRBD1 (6 bases). Germline CDR1 reads SQVTM; CDR2 reads ANQGSEA. The V and J ends lost 7 bases and 8 bases respectively, with 20 bases between them. This CDR3 comprises 13 residues. The CDR3 region is CSATGPPVWGYTF. The CDR3 DNA is TGCAGCGCAACAGGGCCGCCGGTTTGGGGCTACACCTTC.